The TCR beta chain described here comes from a study of T cell responses to AZD1222 COVID-19 vaccine (dated by TCRdb to the early 2020s). At the level of the whole study: A total of around 240 trial participants underwent TCR sequencing, of whom about 210 had received two doses of AZD1222 and about 25 had received two doses of the MenACWY control vaccine. Trial participants were enrolled by age into 18-55, 56-69 and 70-plus year subgroups, with approximately 150, 28 and 58 TCR-sequenced participants respectively.

The CDR3 regions of human TCRbeta chains were analyzed by immunosequencing. The study's processing was this. TCRs in the repertoires were compared against a reference library of SARS-CoV-2-specific TCRs that had been generated with the MIRA antigen-specificity platform. Breadth was defined as the fraction of unique TCRs that were SARS-CoV-2-associated, and depth was defined as the fraction of total T cells that were SARS-CoV-2-associated. Using the MIRA data, every spike-specific TCR was mapped to the spike region that the TCR reacted to and assigned to either a CD4 or a CD8 class. Log10-transformed breadth and depth values were compared by one-way ANOVA with Sidak's multiple comparisons tests. TCRdb's version of the immuneACCESS table is confined to in-frame rearrangements and falls short of the full clone set. An unresolved V gene accounts for under half of the shortfall where checked; the remainder is of unknown origin. That table gives V, J and clone size, and the DNA gave D and trimming. The sample yields roughly 40,000 clones; 88% were counted once. The top ten clonotypes cover roughly a quarter of the sample.

The intended sense of this specimen's time point label: about 28 days (+/-7) after the second vaccine dose. The sample's treatment or condition label, decoded: meningococcal conjugate vaccine given as trial control. Samples from vaccinated people were obtained from the UK trials COV001 and COV002, which included a single-blind randomized controlled phase 2/3 trial of AZD1222 (ChAdOx1 nCoV-19) in healthy adults. Trial participant PBMC samples were collected at day 0 and day 28 after the second dose for TCRbeta chain sequencing. What the work shows at the level of the full study, not this receptor alone: The whole spike protein was spanned by vaccine-associated CD4 TCRs, and dominant responses were seen in regions 160-218 and 743-854. Conclusions about previously exposed vaccinees were limited because only a handful of AZD1222 recipients were SARS-CoV-2 seropositive at baseline. A significant rise in spike-specific TCR breadth and depth was observed after two AZD1222 doses relative to day 0 and relative to MenACWY recipients. No day 14 peak-response samples were available, so repertoires were characterized only after the peak T cell response. In the small 56-69-year group, the increase in depth fell short of significance, most likely because of low power. Nearly half of unique spike-specific TCRs reportedly recognized epitopes outside regions mutated in the B.1.351 and B.1.1.7 variants. Most participants were white British and females outnumbered males, and the authors suggested that clonal diversity may have been underestimated.

The germline V gene yields KGHSH for CDR1 and LQKENI for CDR2. The CDR3 runs 13 amino acids, cysteine and phenylalanine included. Kept here is only the CDR3 DNA, which spans 39 bases and is read in frame from base 1. Trimming removed 5 bases from V and 7 bases from J; the gene matches leave 3 bases unexplained. Remarks on this clone: Its cognate antigen has yet to be identified. No base qualities exist here, and no much larger clone lies one base off it.

The sample in question was peripheral blood, obtained 28 days after the second dose of the MenACWY control vaccine. This sequence uses TRBV18 and TRBJ1-2, with 11 central nucleotides matching TRBD1. This TCR was recovered from an adult who received the MenACWY meningococcal vaccine as a control. The CDR3 protein is CASSMDRGLGYTF. The nucleotide sequence is TGTGCCAGCTCAATGGACAGGGGGCTTGGCTACACCTTC.